Below, 25 T cell receptor beta chains from the same sample are listed, as sequenced in a study of tumor-infiltrating lymphocytes in primary liver carcinoma. The authors took blood RNA from unsorted whole blood and also extracted germline DNA. Using a constant-region primer together with ProtoScript II reverse transcriptase, TCR beta cDNA was made from roughly 520 ng of total RNA. Libraries for TCR beta were built through three nested multiplex PCR rounds, which together made up a slightly modified ARM-PCR procedure. Use of TRBV1-TRBV30 forward primers with a C-beta reverse primer characterized the first two PCR rounds, which lasted roughly 9 cycles each. One entry per CDR3 protein results from TCRdb running MiXCR on the multiplex PCR reads. The sample has some 180,000 distinct CDR3 sequences, over 50% seen once; the top ten hold approximately 67%. Sequenced material: peripheral blood. These receptors originate from a man aged 40-49 years with primary liver carcinoma and hepatitis B virus infection.

V usage is TRBV6-5 and J usage is TRBJ1-1; TRBD1 might be the D (5 bases). Per germline, CDR1 MNHEY and CDR2 SVGAGI. V lost 3 bases and J 6 bases, leaving 14 bases between the germline ends. The CDR3 runs to 14 residues. This chain's CDR3 is CASSYGAGEAEAFF. CDR3 coding DNA: TGTGCCAGCAGTTATGGGGCAGGTGAGGCTGAAGCTTTCTTT.

J is TRBJ2-5 and V is TRBV4-1; 11 bases agree with TRBD1. The length of the CDR3 is 15 residues. Germline-derived CDR1 and CDR2 are MGHRA and YSYEKL. V was clipped by 4 bases and J by 5 bases; unmatched bases: 6. CDR3 amino acids: CASSRRTGGWETQYF. As DNA, the CDR3 is TGCGCCAGCAGCCGTCGGACAGGGGGCTGGGAGACCCAGTACTTC.

The J gene is TRBJ2-1, the V gene TRBV29-1; D is unresolved. The V gene lost 5 bases and the J gene lost 8 bases, with 19 bases spanning the gap. The CDR3 spans 14 residues. CDR1 SQVTM and CDR2 ANQGSEA come from the germline V gene. CDR3 amino acids: CSVNTWLNSYEQFF. CDR3 in DNA: TGCAGCGTTAACACATGGCTCAACTCATATGAGCAGTTCTTC.

The chain combines TRBV12-3 or TRBV12-4 with TRBJ2-1; 14 bases align to TRBD2. J gave up 10 bases and V 6 bases, and 5 bases lay outside the gene matches. The CDR3 runs 14 residues. The CDR3 region is CASSMGLAGVEQFF. CDR3 coding DNA: TGTGCCAGCAGCATGGGACTAGCGGGAGTCGAGCAGTTCTTC.

Worth noting for this clonotype: This may be a read error, as it is one base from a much larger clone. The chain carries TRBV4-1 and TRBJ2-2, with D hard to call. Germline lookup yields CDR1 MGHRA and CDR2 YSYEKL. Trimming stripped 0 bases from V and 5 bases from J, with 10 bases between. The CDR3 has 15 residues. CDR3 DNA: TGCGCCAGCAGCCAAGAATTCTCGGCAACCGGGGAGCTGTTTTTT. Translating it yields CASSQEFSATGELFF.

The chain recombines TRBV4-1 with TRBJ1-5; D remains ambiguous. V was pared by 3 bases and J by 5 bases, with 17 bases between. Germline CDR1 MGHRA, CDR2 YSYEKL. The CDR3 has 16 amino acids. The CDR3: CASSQEGTEKDQPQHF. DNA for the CDR3: TGCGCCAGCAGCCAGGAGGGAACAGAGAAGGATCAGCCCCAGCATTTT.

The rearrangement joins TRBV6-5 to TRBJ2-5; D may be TRBD2 (5 bases). Trimming shortened V by 3 bases and J by 0 bases, and 17 bases separated the two germline ends. Germline V CDR1 and CDR2: MNHEY, SVGAGI. The CDR3 loop spans 17 amino acids. CDR3 protein: CASSYSPEGLYQETQYF. The CDR3 bases are TGTGCCAGCAGTTATTCTCCCGAGGGCTTGTACCAAGAGACCCAGTACTTC.

This clonotype was observed many times. The V call is TRBV11-1, the J call TRBJ2-3; a possible D gene is TRBD1 (5 bases). Germline V lookup: CDR1 SGHAT, CDR2 FQDESV (reference sequence). Trimming stripped 4 bases from V and 6 bases from J, with 8 bases between. The CDR3 is 12 residues long. The CDR3 reads CASSSRVDTQYF. The CDR3 DNA sequence: TGTGCCAGCAGCTCCAGGGTGGATACGCAGTATTTT.

The rearrangement uses TRBV12-3 or TRBV12-4 and TRBJ1-2; 11 bases map to TRBD1. There are 13 residues in the CDR3. Trimming cost V 5 bases and J 12 bases; bases outside gene matches: 8. CDR3 amino acids: CASSLSGQGGDTF. CDR3 DNA sequence: TGTGCCAGCAGTCTGTCGGGACAGGGGGGGGACACCTTC.

As concerns this clonotype: An end of the junction differs from the germline gene, which may be a read error. The chain joins TRBV6-1 to TRBJ2-7, with 14 positions matching TRBD2. Germline lookup yields CDR1 MNHNS and CDR2 SASEGT. This CDR3 has 16 residues. The CDR3: CVSRPVGLAGAYEHYF. The DNA for the CDR3 is TGTGTAAGCAGACCCGTGGGACTAGCGGGGGCCTACGAGCACTACTTC.

The chain couples TRBV6-2 or TRBV6-3 to TRBJ1-2; D ambiguous. Per the germline V gene, CDR1 is MNHEY and CDR2 is SVGEGT. This CDR3 contains 16 residues. V was shortened by 5 bases and J by 2 bases, with 18 bases between the two germline ends. The CDR3 coding sequence is TGTGCCAGCAGTAAGGGCGACAAAGCCAAGAACTATGGCTACACCTTC. Its translation is CASSKGDKAKNYGYTF.

The genes are TRBV19 and TRBJ2-5; D is uncertain. V was pared by 7 bases and J by 2 bases, with 14 bases between. The CDR3 has 14 amino acids. Germline CDR1 reads LNHDA; CDR2 reads SQIVND (reference sequence). Here the CDR3 DNA reads TGTGCCAGTACTCCCCCGGTGAGGCAAGAGACCCAGTACTTC. Translating it yields CASTPPVRQETQYF. The full variable domain, completed using reference TRBV19 and TRBJ2-5, is DGGITQSPKYLFRKEGQNVTLSCEQNLNHDAMYWYRQDPGQGLRLIYYSQIVNDFQKGDIAEGYSVSREKKESFPLTVTSAQKNPTAFYLCASTPPVRQETQYFGPGTRLLVL.

Only a few counts were recorded for this clonotype. This may be a read error, as it is one base from a much larger clone. This chain joins TRBV11-2 and TRBJ2-1, with D perhaps TRBD1 (7 bases). Germline V gives CDR1 SGHAT, CDR2 FQNNGV. The CDR3 consists of 15 residues. CDR3 coding DNA: TGTACCAGCAGCGGGCTAAGGACAGGTGAGAATGAGCAGTTCTTC. This translates into CTSSGLRTGENEQFF.

The chain combines TRBV5-5 with TRBJ2-7; D tentatively reads TRBD1 or TRBD2 (6 bases each). Between the trimmed V and J ends, which lost 3 bases and 7 bases, there was a span of 20 bases. This CDR3 spans 15 amino acids. The germline V gene has CDR1 SGHKS and CDR2 YYEKEE (reference sequence). CDR3 bases: TGTGCCAGCAGCTACCTCATCGGCGGAGGGGGTGAGCAGTACTTC. It translates to CASSYLIGGGGEQYF.

The chain combines TRBV2 with TRBJ1-1; 7 nucleotides agree with TRBD1. Germline lookup yields CDR1 SNHLY and CDR2 FYNNEI. The CDR3 has 13 residues. With 7 bases clipped from V and 5 bases from J, the junction kept 7 bases outside the gene matches. This CDR3 is CASKLTGQTEAFF. The CDR3 nucleotides read TGTGCCAGCAAGCTGACAGGGCAGACTGAAGCTTTCTTT.

This clonotype was recorded at least ten times. The chain is built from TRBV11-2 and TRBJ2-5; 7 bases agree with TRBD2. The CDR3 contains 14 residues. V shed 5 bases and J 6 bases; nucleotides not matched to a gene: 9. The germline V gene has CDR1 SGHAT and CDR2 FQNNGV. The CDR3 DNA reads TGTGCCAGCAGCGTTGGGGGGGGTTTACAGACCCAGTACTTC. It yields the protein CASSVGGGLQTQYF.

V and J are TRBV6-2 or TRBV6-3 and TRBJ2-3; a weak D match, TRBD1 (5 bases). Per the germline V gene, CDR1 is MNHEY and CDR2 is SVGEGT. Trimming stripped 0 bases from V and 2 bases from J, with 6 bases between. The CDR3 has 14 amino acids. The CDR3: CASSYSTVTDTQYF. The CDR3 nucleotides are TGTGCCAGCAGTTACTCGACAGTCACAGATACGCAGTATTTT.

For the CDR3, the DNA is TGTGCCAGCAGCCAAGAAGTAGCGGACCTCTACGAGCAGTACTTC. Translating it yields CASSQEVADLYEQYF. This chain links TRBV4-2 with TRBJ2-7, with D tentatively TRBD2 (6 bases). Trimming removed 0 bases from V and 3 bases from J, with 12 bases in between. Per the germline V gene, CDR1 is LGHNA and CDR2 is YNFKEQ. This CDR3 is 15 amino acids long.

Remarks on this clonotype: At one end the junction does not follow the germline gene, possibly because of a read error. This sequence joins TRBV10-3 and TRBJ1-5, with TRBD1 matching over 10 bases. The germline V gene encodes CDR1 ENHRY and CDR2 SYGVKD. This CDR3 spans 15 amino acids. This chain's CDR3 is CAISEFGTGDQPRHF. CDR3 coding DNA: TGTGCCATCAGTGAGTTCGGGACAGGGGATCAGCCCCGGCATTTT.

Points on this clonotype: An end of the junction does not agree with germline; a read error may underlie this. V is TRBV12-3 or TRBV12-4 and J is TRBJ2-7; 8 bases fit TRBD1. The CDR3 has 13 amino acids. DNA for the CDR3: TGTGCCAGCAGTTCCAGGACAGGGAGCGAGCATTACTTC. It translates to CASSSRTGSEHYF.

V is TRBV6-2 or TRBV6-3 and J is TRBJ2-5, with D perhaps TRBD1 (7 bases). Deletions cut 6 bases from V and 4 bases from J, with 24 bases between. This CDR3 is built from 17 residues. Germline-derived CDR1 and CDR2 are MNHEY and SVGEGT. The CDR3 loop is CASSQPQGGGSGETQYF. As DNA, the CDR3 is TGTGCCAGCAGCCAACCCCAGGGGGGAGGCTCGGGAGAGACCCAGTACTTC.

This clonotype was counted a few times. This chain connects TRBV6-1 to TRBJ1-1; possible D gene TRBD1, 5 bases. The CDR3 consists of 13 residues. Germline CDR1 is MNHNS and CDR2 is SASEGT. The V end lost 2 bases, the J end lost 3 bases, and 7 bases lay between the germline ends. The CDR3 region has the DNA TGTGCCAGCAGTGAATCCAGGGACACTGAAGCTTTCTTT. Translation: CASSESRDTEAFF.

With regard to this clonotype: Since a much larger clone is just one base distant, this may be a read error. The chain links TRBV11-3 to TRBJ1-1, with D hard to call. CDR1 is SGHNT, CDR2 YENEEA, per germline. V lost 0 bases to trimming and J lost 0 bases, with 8 bases between them. The CDR3 has 15 residues. CDR3 in amino acids: CASSLDEGLNTEAFF. In nucleotides, the CDR3 is TGTGCCAGCAGCTTAGATGAGGGCTTGAACACTGAAGCTTTCTTT.

The V gene is TRBV6-5, the J gene TRBJ2-3, with TRBD2 matching 8 bases. Trimming removed 2 bases from V and 4 bases from J; junction bases left unmatched: 17. CDR3 length: 19 amino acids. Germline V gene data show CDR1 as MNHEY and CDR2 as SVGAGI. The CDR3 loop is CASSYTRPGGSLKADTQYF. CDR3 sequence (DNA): TGTGCCAGCAGTTACACAAGACCGGGGGGGAGTCTCAAGGCAGATACGCAGTATTTT.

Details on this clonotype: Its ends do not fully match the called genes, so a read error is possible. The rearrangement links TRBV11-2 to TRBJ2-1; 7 nucleotides match TRBD2. Germline CDR1 reads SGHAT; CDR2 reads FQNNGV. The CDR3 contains 16 residues. The DNA for the CDR3 is TGTGCCAGCAGCTCGCCAGCGGGAACCTACTACAATGAGCAATTCTTC. It specifies CASSSPAGTYYNEQFF. Together with reference TRBV11-2 and TRBJ2-1, the CDR3 gives the full variable domain: EAGVAQSPRYKIIEKRQSVAFWCNPISGHATLYWYQQILGQGPKLLIQFQNNGVVDDSQLPKDRFSAERLKGVDSTLKIQPAKLEDSAVYLCASSSPAGTYYNEQFFGPGTRLTVL.